This TCR beta chain was captured in a study of molecular identifiers for immune sequencing clone quantification. Sorting was used to obtain naive CD8 T cells (CD8+CD4-CCR7+CD45RA+). TCRdb used MiXCR to reprocess the PCR reads, holding one entry per CDR3 protein. The table includes some 100,000 distinct CDR3 sequences, around a third detected once. This clonotype was detected a few times. The antigen remains unidentified. Findings and caveats of the study: Among effectors, clones above 20 RNA copies held over 97% of molecules; among naive cells, under 1%. Highly expanded clone sizes could be underestimated by identical TCR molecules sharing a barcode.

The V and J ends lost 3 bases and 8 bases respectively, with 18 bases between them. The CDR3 totals 15 residues. Per the germline V gene, CDR1 is WSHSY and CDR2 is SAAADI. Input material: naive CD8+ T cells from blood, with Jurkat cell RNA spiked in. Subset indicated: FACS-sorted CD8+CD4-CCR7+CD45RA+ naive T cells. The chain links TRBV10-2 to TRBJ2-3; D may be TRBD2 (6 bases). This TCR was recovered from a human donor in good health. Some libraries in this study had Jurkat cell RNA spiked in. CDR3 sequence: CASSDGTWGGGTQYF. CDR3 coding DNA: TGCGCCAGCAGTGATGGGACTTGGGGTGGCGGTACGCAGTATTTT.